These 23 T cell receptor beta chains originate from one sample sequenced in a study of vaccination and CD4 T cells after COVID-19. The treatment: approximately 11-day PBMC culture with coronavirus spike peptide pools or control peptides (ViraFEST assay). Gathered ahead of the COVID-19 pandemic (2011-2018) were the CD4+ T cells of the unexposed donor. These TCRs' antigens remain unknown. The Oncomine TCR Beta short-read assay generated sequence data from the DNA of cultured CD4+ T cells. TCRdb independently ran MiXCR on the PCR reads; one entry per CDR3 protein. In the table there are around 6,100 distinct CDR3 sequences, around 48% of which are singletons. The sample consisted of CD4+ T cells from blood, cultured in vitro. The receptors stem from a human donor in good health.

This clonotype has more than one count but fewer than ten. This chain uses TRBV7-2 with TRBJ2-5; the match to TRBD2 covers 8 bases. The V gene end was trimmed by 4 bases and the J gene end by 5 bases; junction bases not matched to a gene: 18. The V gene's germline CDR1 is SGHTA and CDR2 FQGNSA. This CDR3 comprises 18 residues. The CDR3 protein is CASSWITGRAVKAETQYF. In DNA form, the CDR3 reads TGTGCCAGCAGCTGGATTACCGGGAGGGCCGTCAAGGCGGAGACCCAGTACTTC.

The chain couples TRBV7-2 to TRBJ1-1, with D perhaps TRBD1 (5 bases). This CDR3 is built from 14 residues. The germline V gene encodes CDR1 SGHTA and CDR2 FQGNSA. Trimming pared 1 base from V and 4 bases from J, leaving 10 bases between. The CDR3 DNA follows: TGTGCCAGCAGCTTAGTATCAGGGACCACTGAAGCTTTCTTT. This translates into CASSLVSGTTEAFF. Together with reference TRBV7-2 and TRBJ1-1, the CDR3 gives the full variable domain: GAGVSQSPSNKVTEKGKDVELRCDPISGHTALYWYRQSLGQGLEFLIYFQGNSAPDKSGLPSDRFSAERTGGSVSTLTIQRTQQEDSAVYLCASSLVSGTTEAFFGQGTRLTVV.

V gene TRBV5-6 combines with J gene TRBJ2-7; D tentatively reads TRBD1 or TRBD2 (6 bases each). Trimming cost V 0 bases and J 3 bases, with 10 bases left between them. Germline V gene sequence: CDR1 SGHDT, CDR2 YYEEEE. CDR3 length equals 14 residues. This CDR3 is CASSLGGGGYEQYF. Here the CDR3 DNA reads TGTGCCAGCAGCTTGGGTGGAGGGGGCTACGAGCAGTACTTC. The whole variable domain, filled in from reference TRBV5-6 and TRBJ2-7, reads DAGVTQSPTHLIKTRGQQVTLRCSPKSGHDTVSWYQQALGQGPQFIFQYYEEEERQRGNFPDRFSGHQFPNYSSELNVNALLLGDSALYLCASSLGGGGYEQYFGPGTRLTVT.

The chain carries TRBV10-3 and TRBJ2-7, with 12 bases identical to TRBD2. V was pared by 6 bases and J by 6 bases, with 3 bases of the junction left unmatched. The CDR3 totals 13 residues. Germline V gene lookup returns CDR1 ENHRY and CDR2 SYGVKD. CDR3 protein: CAIRLAGGSEQYF. In nucleotides, the CDR3 is TGTGCCATCAGGCTAGCGGGGGGGTCCGAGCAGTACTTC.

V usage is TRBV4-1 and J usage is TRBJ1-1, with 8 bases identical to TRBD1. The germline gives CDR1 MGHRA, CDR2 YSYEKL. V lost 0 bases to trimming and J lost 8 bases; unmatched junction nucleotides: 5. The CDR3 consists of 14 residues. The CDR3 DNA sequence: TGCGCCAGCAGCCAAGAGGACAGGGCAAACGAAGCTTTCTTT. Its translation is CASSQEDRANEAFF.

The chain carries TRBV19 and TRBJ1-2; D is uncertain. Deletions cut 5 bases from V and 2 bases from J, with 6 bases between. CDR1 is LNHDA, CDR2 SQIVND, per germline (reference sequence). The CDR3 length is 12 residues. CDR3 loop: CASSLENYGYTF. CDR3 in DNA: TGTGCCAGTAGTCTTGAGAACTATGGCTACACCTTC.

The chain joins TRBV20-1 to TRBJ2-3; the match to TRBD1 covers 12 bases. This CDR3 contains 15 residues. The ends lost 6 bases at V and 8 bases at J; junction bases unmatched: 12. Germline CDR1 is DFQATT and CDR2 is SNEGSKA (reference sequence). CDR3 nucleotides: TGCAGTGCCACCAAGGGACAGGGGGCGGAGGGTACGCAGTATTTT. It encodes CSATKGQGAEGTQYF.

This clonotype was found a few times. The chain carries TRBV23-1 and TRBJ1-5; TRBD1 is a possible D gene (6 bases). TRBV23-1 is labeled an ORF, and its function is uncertain. The CDR3 covers 17 residues. Deletions cut 2 bases from V and 2 bases from J, with 16 bases between. CDR3 nucleotides: TGCGCCAGCAGTCAACCCCGCGACGGGGGGCGCAATCAGCCCCAGCATTTT. Its translation: CASSQPRDGGRNQPQHF.

This clonotype has only a few counts. The chain has TRBV10-3 and TRBJ2-1; weak D call: TRBD2 (5 bases). Germline V gives CDR1 ENHRY, CDR2 SYGVKD. This CDR3 comprises 18 residues. Deletions cut 0 bases from V and 8 bases from J, with 23 bases between. CDR3: CAISESGVTSPFRDEQFF. The DNA for the CDR3 is TGTGCCATCAGTGAGTCCGGGGTTACTTCCCCATTCCGGGATGAGCAGTTCTTC.

The chain combines TRBV19 with TRBJ1-1; 7 nucleotides line up with TRBD1. With V trimmed by 9 bases and J by 0 bases, 10 bases remained unmatched. CDR3 length: 15 amino acids. Germline CDR1 and CDR2: LNHDA and SQIVND (reference sequence). The CDR3 spells CASGTWGQMNTEAFF. The CDR3 nucleotides read TGTGCCAGCGGAACATGGGGACAGATGAACACTGAAGCTTTCTTT.

On this clonotype: At one of its ends the junction is not consistent with the germline gene, which may arise from a read error. The genes are TRBV3-1 and TRBJ1-1, with D perhaps TRBD1 (5 bases). CDR3 length: 13 residues. From germline, CDR1 is LGHDT and CDR2 YNNKEL (reference sequence). For the CDR3, the DNA is TGTGCCAGCAGCCTCGGGGGGATCACTGAAGCTTCCTTT. It encodes CASSLGGITEASF.

CDR3 coding DNA: TGTGCCAGCAGCTTGGCGGGGGGAAGCAATCAGCCCCAGCATTTT. Translation gives CASSLAGGSNQPQHF. The rearrangement uses TRBV5-6 and TRBJ1-5; D is possibly TRBD1 (5 bases). V lost 0 bases, J lost 1 base, and 8 bases lay in between. The CDR3 has 15 residues. The V gene's germline CDR1 is SGHDT and CDR2 YYEEEE.

This chain joins TRBV6-1 and TRBJ1-2; unclear D gene. Germline values: CDR1 MNHNS, CDR2 SASEGT. CDR3 length: 13 amino acids. The ends were cut back, 5 bases at V and 3 bases at J, with 10 bases in the middle. The CDR3 sequence: CASSRTGDYGYTF. The DNA of the CDR3 is TGTGCCAGCAGTCGAACGGGAGACTATGGCTACACCTTC.

A word on this clonotype: Its ends do not fully match the called genes, so a read error is possible. This chain connects TRBV7-6 to TRBJ1-2; the D is unclear. The CDR3 loop spans 13 amino acids. Germline values: CDR1 SGHVS, CDR2 FNYEAQ. CDR3 in DNA: TGTGCCAGCAGCGTAGCCCGGCATATTGGCTACACCTTC. This gives the protein CASSVARHIGYTF. Variable domain in full (rest from reference TRBV7-6 and TRBJ1-2): GAGVSQSPRYKVTKRGQDVALRCDPISGHVSLYWYRQALGQGPEFLTYFNYEAQQDKSGLPNDRFSAERPEGSISTLTIQRTEQRDSAMYRCASSVARHIGYTFGSGTRLTVV.

The chain has TRBV29-1 and TRBJ1-2, with a tentative D call TRBD1 (5 bases). V lost 2 bases, J lost 9 bases, and 13 bases lay in between. Germline-derived CDR1 and CDR2 are SQVTM and ANQGSEA. This CDR3 comprises 12 residues. The DNA for the CDR3 is TGCAGCGTTGAAAGGCAGGGATTGAGCTACACCTTC. It is translated as CSVERQGLSYTF. Variable domain in full (rest from reference TRBV29-1 and TRBJ1-2): SAVISQKPSRDICQRGTSLTIQCQVDSQVTMMFWYRQQPGQSLTLIATANQGSEATYESGFVIDKFPISRPNLTFSTLTVSNMSPEDSSIYLCSVERQGLSYTFGSGTRLTVV.

The rearrangement links TRBV9 to TRBJ1-1, with D perhaps TRBD1 (5 bases). CDR3 size: 15 residues. V was shortened by 0 bases and J by 1 base, with 10 bases between the two germline ends. CDR1 and CDR2 from the germline V gene are SGDLS and YYNGEE. CDR3 amino acids: CASSVDPGGNTEAFF. CDR3 DNA sequence: TGTGCCAGCAGCGTAGATCCTGGGGGGAACACTGAAGCTTTCTTT.

The V call is TRBV10-3, the J call TRBJ2-6; 7 bases agree with TRBD1. The trim removed 6 bases at V and 2 bases at J, leaving 10 bases unmatched. CDR1 is ENHRY and CDR2 is SYGVKD in the germline V gene. This CDR3 comprises 17 residues. CDR3 in DNA: TGTGCCATCAGGGTTGACAGGGAAGGTGCTGGGGCCAACGTCCTGACTTTC. Its protein product is CAIRVDREGAGANVLTF.

This clonotype was seen a single time. This sequence joins TRBV4-1 and TRBJ1-5; a possible D gene is TRBD1 (6 bases). V shed 6 bases and J shed 3 bases, with 15 bases lying between them. The CDR3 totals 15 residues. CDR1 is MGHRA, CDR2 YSYEKL, per germline. The DNA of the CDR3 is TGCGCCAGCAGTCAGGGGTCAGGAAACAATCAGCCCCAGCATTTT. Encoded protein: CASSQGSGNNQPQHF.

The CDR3 sequence is CASSPQGAGTDTQYF. Here the CDR3 DNA reads TGTGCCAGCAGTCCACAGGGGGCCGGCACAGATACGCAGTATTTT. This chain uses TRBV6-1 with TRBJ2-3, with 9 bases lining up with TRBD1. The CDR3 is made up of 15 amino acids. Germline V gives CDR1 MNHNS, CDR2 SASEGT. Unmatched junction bases numbered 4, after V lost 5 bases and J lost 1 base.

V gene TRBV7-7 combines with J gene TRBJ2-2; TRBD1 is a possible D gene (5 bases). V was cut by 3 bases and J by 3 bases, with 11 bases left in between. The CDR3 contains 15 residues. Germline V lookup: CDR1 SSHAT, CDR2 FNYEAQ (reference sequence). The CDR3 region is CASSLTATDTGELFF. The CDR3 nucleotides are TGTGCCAGCAGCTTGACAGCGACGGACACCGGGGAGCTGTTTTTT.

The V call is TRBV30, the J call TRBJ1-6; D not certain. Trimming removed 2 bases at V and 13 bases at J, with 12 bases between. This CDR3 is 12 amino acids long. The germline V gene has CDR1 GTSNPN and CDR2 SVGIG (reference sequence). In DNA, the CDR3 is TGTGCCTGGAGTCGGACGGAGGGCCCCCTCCACTTT. Translated, it gives CAWSRTEGPLHF.

The rearrangement links TRBV5-1 to TRBJ2-1; 10 bases are shared with TRBD2. V shed 4 bases, J shed 2 bases, and the junction held 9 bases outside the gene matches. The CDR3 is made up of 17 amino acids. Per the germline V gene, CDR1 is SGHRS and CDR2 is YFSETQ. This CDR3 is CASSSSSGRGPYNEQFF. The CDR3 nucleotides read TGCGCCAGCAGCAGTTCTAGCGGGAGAGGGCCCTACAATGAGCAGTTCTTC.

The rearrangement joins TRBV2 to TRBJ1-5; TRBD1 is a possible D gene (6 bases). The V gene lost 8 bases and the J gene lost 2 bases, with 13 bases spanning the gap. Looked up from germline, CDR1 is SNHLY and CDR2 is FYNNEI. This CDR3 is 14 amino acids long. The CDR3 is CASGRGRGNQPQHF. The CDR3 region has the DNA TGTGCCAGCGGCAGGGGTAGGGGCAATCAGCCCCAGCATTTT.